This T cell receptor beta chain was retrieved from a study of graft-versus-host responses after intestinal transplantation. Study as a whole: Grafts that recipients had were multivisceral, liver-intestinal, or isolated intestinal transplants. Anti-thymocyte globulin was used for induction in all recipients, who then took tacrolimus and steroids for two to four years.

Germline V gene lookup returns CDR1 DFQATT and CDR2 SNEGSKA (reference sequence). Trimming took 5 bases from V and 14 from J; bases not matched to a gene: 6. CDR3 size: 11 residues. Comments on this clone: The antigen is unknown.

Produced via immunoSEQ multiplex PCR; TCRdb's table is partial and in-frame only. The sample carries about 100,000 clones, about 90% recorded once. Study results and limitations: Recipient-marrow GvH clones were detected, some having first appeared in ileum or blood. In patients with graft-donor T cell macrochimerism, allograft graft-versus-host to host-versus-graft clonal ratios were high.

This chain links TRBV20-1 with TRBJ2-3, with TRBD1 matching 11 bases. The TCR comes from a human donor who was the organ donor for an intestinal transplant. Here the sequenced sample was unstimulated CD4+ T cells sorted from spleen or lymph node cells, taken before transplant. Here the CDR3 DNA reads TGCAGTGCTGCGGGACAGGGGGAGTTGTATTTT. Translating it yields CSAAGQGELYF.